The T cell receptor beta chain described here comes from a study of response to subunit inactivated influenza vaccine. Findings of the study overall: Authors suggested that a seasonal influenza vaccination recruits few new T cells each time.

TCRdb reprocessed the RT-PCR reads with MiXCR, giving one entry per CDR3 protein. The sample lists under 800,000 distinct CDR3 sequences, approximately 14% occurring once. CDR1 is SGHRS and CDR2 is YFSETQ in the germline V gene. This CDR3 spans 14 amino acids. With 3 bases removed from V and 4 bases from J, the gap between germline ends came to 13 bases. This clonotype was seen at least ten times. As yet, its antigen is unknown. This sequence originates from a man aged 50-59 years who received an inactivated influenza vaccine. The V and J genes are TRBV5-1 and TRBJ1-2; D is undetermined. The source was PBMCs from blood, collected around two weeks before vaccination. This chain's CDR3 is CASSSTRNTYGYTF. The CDR3 bases are TGCGCCAGCAGCTCCACCAGGAACACCTATGGCTACACCTTC.